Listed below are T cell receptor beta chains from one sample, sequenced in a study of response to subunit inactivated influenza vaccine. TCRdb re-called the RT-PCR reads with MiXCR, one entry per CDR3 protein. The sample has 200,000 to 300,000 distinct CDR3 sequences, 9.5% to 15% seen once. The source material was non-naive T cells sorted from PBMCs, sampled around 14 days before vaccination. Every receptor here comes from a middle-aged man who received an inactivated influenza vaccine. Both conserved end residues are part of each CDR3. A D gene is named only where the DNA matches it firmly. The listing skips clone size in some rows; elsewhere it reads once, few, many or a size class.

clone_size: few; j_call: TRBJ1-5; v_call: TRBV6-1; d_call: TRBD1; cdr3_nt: TGTGCCAGCAGTGAAGGGACAGGGGGCGGTCAGCCCCAGCATTTT; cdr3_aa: CASSEGTGGGQPQHF
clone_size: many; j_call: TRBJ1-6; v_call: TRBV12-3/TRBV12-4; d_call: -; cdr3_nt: TGTGCCAGCAGGGACAGCAATAATTCACCCCTCCACTTT; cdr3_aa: CASRDSNNSPLHF
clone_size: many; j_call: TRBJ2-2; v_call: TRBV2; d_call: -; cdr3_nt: TGTGCCAGCAGTGCTAGCGCCAACACCGGGGAGCTGTTTTTT; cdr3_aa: CASSASANTGELFF
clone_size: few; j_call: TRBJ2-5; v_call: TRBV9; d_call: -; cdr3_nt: TGTGCCAGCAGCTCCAATCCCCTGGTATCGAAAGAGACCCAGTACTTC; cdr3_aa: CASSSNPLVSKETQYF
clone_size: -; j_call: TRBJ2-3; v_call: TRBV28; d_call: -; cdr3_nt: TGTGCCAGCAGTCCCACAACATTGGTGTCCACAGATACGCAGTATTTT; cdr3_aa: CASSPTTLVSTDTQYF
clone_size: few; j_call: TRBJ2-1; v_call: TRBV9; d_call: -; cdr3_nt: TGTGCCAGCAGCGTTGGGCTAGGGGACTACAATGAGCAGTTCTTC; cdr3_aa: CASSVGLGDYNEQFF
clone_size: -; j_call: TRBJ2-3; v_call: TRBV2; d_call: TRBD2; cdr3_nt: TGTGCCAGCAGGCCCTTCGGGGGGAGCGGAGATACGCAGTATTTT; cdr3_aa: CASRPFGGSGDTQYF
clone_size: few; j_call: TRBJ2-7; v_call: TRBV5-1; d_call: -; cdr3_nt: TGCGCCAGCAGCTTGGATGGCAACTACGAGCAGTACTTC; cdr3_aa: CASSLDGNYEQYF
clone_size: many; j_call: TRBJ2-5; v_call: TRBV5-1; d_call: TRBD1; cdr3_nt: TGTGCCAGCAGTCCCGGGACAGGACAAGAGACCCAGTACTTC; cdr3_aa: CASSPGTGQETQYF
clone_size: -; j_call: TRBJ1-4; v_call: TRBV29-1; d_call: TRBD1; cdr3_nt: TGCAGCGTAGGATTCGGACAGGGCCTGGGGGAAAAACTGTTTTTT; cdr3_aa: CSVGFGQGLGEKLFF
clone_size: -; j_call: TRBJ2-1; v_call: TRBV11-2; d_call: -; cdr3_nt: TGTGCCAGCAGCTTAGGGACGGGAACGGTACAATATGAGCAGTTCTTC; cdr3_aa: CASSLGTGTVQYEQFF